This T cell receptor (beta chain) was profiled in a study of cytomegalovirus exposure and HLA in healthy donors (TCRdb year 2017). For the wider study: An earlier analysis of under 600 of the donors reported 250 to 300 Gb of sequence data and 117 million unique TCR beta sequences from about 200 million T cells. An early release covering about 600 HLA-typed donors comprised approximately 300 gigabases of sequencing data and around 86 million unique TCR sequences. Of the roughly 400 genotyped donors, 65% to 90% fell in the genetic ancestry cluster associated with self-reported Caucasian donors. The study aimed to test whether signatures of past pathogen exposure could be identified by cataloging public T cell receptors. The study profiled the T cell repertoires of hundreds of subjects by immunosequencing and related them to cytomegalovirus serostatus. Besides the first cohort of roughly 660 subjects, a separate validation cohort made up of about 120 different subjects was used. High-throughput TCR immunosequencing, statistical association of individual TCRs with disease status, and machine learning were combined to predict cytomegalovirus infection status. To study patterns of TCR occurrence, a later analysis re-analyzed previously published TCR beta repertoires from more than 550 donors and added high-resolution HLA genotyping. Rather than using new phenotypic data, the later analysis identified candidate immune exposures from TCR beta sequences and from how often those sequences occurred across donors. An earlier analysis of 587 of the donors used high-throughput TCR beta sequencing to judge whether each TCR beta V gene segment behaved as functional or pseudogenic. Donor age, sex, ethnicity and CMV serostatus were compiled together with the repertoire data. A later genetic analysis took genome-wide SNP genotypes for about three fifths of the 666 donors and used that subset as a discovery cohort. Every repertoire in the discovery cohort had been generated on one and the same sequencing platform. Both class I and class II loci were covered by HLA typing, at four-digit resolution. Typing coverage differed by locus: A, B, C, DRB1 and DQB1 were typed in roughly 620-630 donors, DQA1 in 522, DPA1 in around 610, and DPB1 in around 490. Because of strong linkage in the cohort, roughly five DR-DQ haplotypes were treated as single units for association and clustering. Across 398 genotyped donors of the cohort, an average of 235,054 unique TCR beta nucleotide sequences per donor were sequenced, and approximately 19% of those sequences were non-productive.

Results the study describes overall, beyond this receptor: For the cohort, immune exposure information was limited to CMV serostatus. Most TCR sequences were observed very rarely across donors, whereas some public TCRs were present in many individuals. According to a later analysis, parvovirus B19, influenza, CMV and Epstein-Barr virus appeared linked to several top co-occurrence clusters. V-gene and J-gene trimming of TCR beta chains was associated with a missense DCLRE1C variant in a later genetic analysis, and the association was replicated in an independent cohort. In a later analysis, HLA-associated TCR beta chains showed more clonal expansion and lower generation probabilities than non-associated chains that were equally common. The study gave a list of about 160 TCR beta chains associated with cytomegalovirus. Some IMGT-functional V segments, including TRBV6-2 and TRBV6-3, could not be told apart with the 87-base-pair reads, so those segments were excluded. The authors suggested that the approach could potentially be generalized to other disease states and immunological phenotypes. In both the original and validation cohorts, the classifier was reported to diagnose cytomegalovirus status with high specificity and sensitivity. Strong co-occurrence of HLA alleles, especially DR and DQ, made assigning TCR associations to individual alleles difficult. Because counts were too low, around 18 rarely observed V segments, including chromosome 9 orphons, were left out of the earlier analysis of 587 of the donors. Linkage disequilibrium might explain the correlated functional status among segregating V segments, but an unknown experimental factor could not be ruled out. In a later genetic analysis, fewer N-insertions in productive TCRs were reported among donors in an Asian-associated ancestry cluster than the approximately 630-donor mean. This cohort had only TCR beta chains sequenced, and the lack of alpha or paired-chain data limited which features could be detected. In vitro tests confirmed that a few of the cytomegalovirus-associated TCR beta chains recognize cytomegalovirus antigens. Presence/absence analyses assumed roughly uniform sequencing depth across donors, an assumption that may not hold. A later analysis found that TCR association rates varied across HLA loci, with DRB1 alleles showing the most associated TCRs and HLA-C alleles the fewest. In a later analysis, over 15,000 TCR beta sequences were associated with specific HLA alleles at a false discovery rate of 0.05. The sequencing pipeline was judged likely to have produced a cluster of highly shared sequence variants as a technical artifact. A further reported finding was that TCR beta sequences accurately predicted the HLA-A and HLA-B alleles for most subjects in the first cohort. Because some donors lacked HLA typing at each locus, the association tests relied only on the typed subset. In an earlier analysis of under 600 of the donors, most TCR beta V segments were observed in productive rearrangements about 87% or about 30% of the time, broadly matching IMGT annotations. According to a later analysis, most CMV-associated TCR beta chains appeared to be HLA-restricted, and the HLA associations seemed to be driven largely by CMV exposure.

As concerns this clone: Its antigen is still unknown. Base qualities are not provided; no much larger clone lies one nucleotide away.

The library was prepared using the immunoSEQ multiplex PCR assay. For the multiplex PCR, a mixture combining 60 forward primers for TCR Vbeta segments and 13 reverse primers for TCR Jbeta segments was used. The CDR3 region of rearranged TCR beta genes was amplified from genomic DNA by a multiplex PCR assay. The amplified TCR beta libraries were sequenced on the Illumina HiSeq System as 87-base-pair reads. The paper's processing steps were these. Across the roughly 700 repertoires, a later analysis counted tens of millions of unique TCR beta chains, roughly 11 million of which were shared by at least two donors. A nearest-neighbor algorithm error-corrected the raw reads and collapsed the reads into unique sequences, merging closely related sequences to remove PCR and sequencing errors. V, D and J gene segments were assigned by aligning CDR3 sequences to IMGT reference sequences. Each retained sequence needed at least a six-nucleotide match to both a V gene segment and a J gene segment. A rearrangement was called productive if the CDR3 had no stop codons and remained in frame with V and J, and every other rearrangement was called non-productive. CDR3 was defined according to IMGT convention as the region running from the second conserved V-encoded cysteine to the conserved J-encoded phenylalanine. The earlier analysis of 500 to 650 of the donors excluded any sequence lacking an unambiguous match to a single V gene segment. An earlier analysis of several hundred of the donors called V segments functional above 56.7% productive rearrangements and segregating when the between-donor standard deviation exceeded 5%. A statistical classification framework was built to diagnose cytomegalovirus status from the catalog of TCR beta chain sequences. In a later analysis, TCR nucleotide sequences were compared against IMGT/GENE-DB human TR gene sequences so that V and J genes could be assigned. Using the TCRdist pipeline, a later analysis assigned CDR3 sequences along with most-parsimonious VDJ recombination scenarios. In a later analysis, each TCR beta chain was defined by its CDR3 amino acid sequence together with its V-gene family, and reads lacking a unique V-gene family were excluded. To address suspected cross-contamination and a sequencing artifact, a later analysis removed several hundred highly shared, low-generation-probability nucleotide sequences. For each public chain, a later analysis derived a clonal expansion index from normalized ranks of inferred template counts within each repertoire. In a later analysis, generation probabilities were computed using a VDJ recombination model fitted to out-of-frame rearrangements, and the results were checked against IGoR. Hypergeometric tests were used in a later analysis to score TCR-TCR, TCR-HLA and TCR-CMV co-occurrence, with a repertoire-size bias correction applied to the TCR pairs. A later analysis estimated false discovery rates by permuting HLA or CMV assignments 20 times. In a later analysis, co-occurring TCRs were grouped with DBSCAN, and TCRdist sequence similarity was added when clustering was performed within HLA-allele-positive subsets. Co-occurrence clustering excluded repertoires with fewer than 30,000 or more than 120,000 public chains, plus five with anomalous nucleotide sharing. Held by TCRdb, this immuneACCESS table contains in-frame sequences only and omits some clones. Under half of the omission traces to an unresolved V gene where checked; the cause of the rest is unknown. V, J and clone size are those of that table, while D and trimming were read from the DNA. The sample table records roughly 170,000 clones; around 83% of these occur just once. The top ten clones comprise around 1.6% of the sample.

In total, approximately 700 healthy bone marrow donors made up the cohort. All cohort members were sampled while nominally healthy, although unrecorded immune exposures were likely present. The donor was CMV seronegative and was included in the group of over 300 seronegative cohort members. Every donor gave a peripheral blood sample, and the peripheral blood mononuclear cells from that sample were used for TCR beta sequencing. Genomic DNA extraction from the blood cell samples was performed with the Qiagen DNeasy Blood Extraction Kit. Counted from cysteine to phenylalanine, this CDR3 has 16 amino acids. Left in the record is the CDR3 DNA by itself, 48 bases read in frame from the first base. The CDR1 and CDR2 encoded by the germline V gene are SGHVS and FNYEAQ. For this chain, trimming is 5 bases at the V end and 3 bases at the J end, and the number of junction bases without a gene match is 4.

The sample taken for sequencing was PBMCs. The rearrangement combines TRBV7-6 with TRBJ2-2, with 12 middle bases fitting TRBD2. This TCR was recovered from a man in his fifties or sixties in good health and CMV-seronegative. The CDR3 protein sequence reads: CASSQTSGGYTGELFF. The DNA sequence follows: TGTGCCAGCAGCCAGACTAGCGGGGGTTACACCGGGGAGCTGTTTTTT. The CDR3 plus the reference TRBV7-6 and TRBJ2-2 genes for the other parts give the full variable domain: GAGVSQSPRYKVTKRGQDVALRCDPISGHVSLYWYRQALGQGPEFLTYFNYEAQQDKSGLPNDRFSAERPEGSISTLTIQRTEQRDSAMYRCASSQTSGGYTGELFFGEGSRLTVL.